Here is one T cell receptor beta chain with its context. Its antigen is unknown. The germline gives CDR1 KGHSY, CDR2 FQNENV. The CDR3 is 15 amino acids. The V and J ends lost 4 bases and 5 bases, in that order; junction bases with no gene match: 9. This entry belongs to a study of breast tumors, draining lymph nodes, adjacent tissues. Study observations and caveats: The data were judged consistent with most tumor T cells coming from lymph node and expanding in tumor. That most tumor T cells come from lymph nodes remained unproven.

TCRdb fed the multiplex PCR reads into MiXCR, producing one record per CDR3 protein. The repertoire includes around 250,000 distinct CDR3 sequences, approximately 36% of them detected once, and 3% to 4% sits in the top ten. Samples came from axillary lymph nodes draining the breast cancer. V and J are TRBV16 and TRBJ2-5, with 8 positions matching TRBD1. The sequence was obtained from a female donor with breast cancer. Some clones in this sample may be carry-over from other donors' samples. Sequencing was done on a sample of axillary lymph node tissue. The CDR3: CASSRWDRQWETQYF. The CDR3 DNA reads as TGTGCCAGCAGCCGCTGGGACAGGCAATGGGAGACCCAGTACTTC.